This T cell receptor (beta chain) was obtained from a study of blood T cell repertoires in COVID-19. In the study overall: Researchers got acute and convalescent COVID-19 samples from the United States, Italy and Spain. From T cells, B-cell-depleted T cells, or PBMCs came the material, which was cDNA or gDNA.

Original processing notes: For nucleated cells, counts were estimated from reference gene primer amplification. Data came from immunoSEQ multiplex PCR; TCRdb stores just in-frame clones and leaves some out. That table is the source of V, J and clone size, and D and trimming were worked out from the DNA. The sample has roughly 36,000 clones, approximately 96% seen once. Trimming took 7 bases from V and 0 from J; bases not matched to a gene: 16. Germline V CDR1 and CDR2: LNHDA, SQIVND (reference sequence). The CDR3 consists of 18 residues. This clonotype was obtained from a human donor with active COVID-19. The donor label of this sample is uncertain. J is TRBJ1-1 and V is TRBV19, with TRBD1 matching 8 bases. The sample consisted of peripheral blood. CDR3 residues: CASTPPLGQVGMNTEAFF. For the CDR3, the DNA is TGTGCCAGTACCCCCCCTTTGGGACAGGTAGGGATGAACACTGAAGCTTTCTTT.